This TCR beta chain was retrieved from a study of blood T cell repertoires in COVID-19. Study context: COVID-19 samples collected from the United States, Italy and Spain covered acute and convalescent phases. In each case, the material was cDNA or gDNA derived from T cells, B-cell-depleted T cells, or PBMCs.

V shed 0 bases, J shed 4 bases, and the junction held 2 bases outside the gene matches. CDR3 size: 15 residues. Germline V gene sequence: CDR1 SQVTM, CDR2 ANQGSEA. Libraries were prepared by immunoSEQ multiplex PCR; TCRdb keeps only in-frame clonotypes and omits some of them. The sample has 220,000 or so clones; around nine tenths are singletons. This clonotype was sampled from a woman aged 45-65 years with acute COVID-19. J is TRBJ2-1 and V is TRBV29-1; 11 nucleotides align to TRBD2. The sequenced material came from PBMCs or T cells enriched from blood (not recorded which). In DNA form, the CDR3 reads TGCAGCGTTGAAGATAGACTAGCGGGATACAATGAGCAGTTCTTC. This sequence encodes CSVEDRLAGYNEQFF.